The source of this TCR beta chain is a study of CD8 T cells in ankylosing spondylitis. Findings and caveats of the study: Reports of some motif variants in reactive arthritis synovial fluid and blood predate this one. Roughly eight highly homologous variants formed a TCR beta motif that appeared characteristic of ankylosing spondylitis blood.

The germline gives CDR1 MNHEY, CDR2 SVGAGI. There are 16 residues in the CDR3. Trimming removed 0 bases at V and 4 bases at J, with 13 bases between. In the case of this clonotype: The antigen is not known.

TCRdb analysed the 5' RACE reads with MiXCR anew, one entry per CDR3 protein. The sample yields some 800,000 distinct CDR3 sequences, about an eighth seen once. The source material was blood, either unsorted or a sorted T cell fraction (not recorded which). The V and J genes are TRBV6-5 and TRBJ1-5; tentatively, D is TRBD1 (5 bases). This TCR came from a male donor with ankylosing spondylitis. The CDR3 sequence is CASSYSDGGWNQPQHF. The CDR3, as DNA: TGTGCCAGCAGTTACTCAGACGGGGGTTGGAATCAGCCCCAGCATTTT.